The sequence of this T cell receptor beta chain was determined in a study of blood T cell repertoires in COVID-19. Turning to the study itself: The United States, Italy and Spain were the sources of the acute and convalescent COVID-19 samples. T cells, B-cell-depleted T cells, or PBMCs supplied cDNA or gDNA.

Seattle researchers signed up patients amid active infection and tracked them longitudinally. Original processing methods: Estimated nucleated cell counts came from reference gene primer amplification. Only in-frame clones appear in the TCRdb table, and some are missing; sequencing was by immunoSEQ multiplex PCR. From that table come the V and J calls and clone size; the DNA was used to work out D and trimming. This sample has just over 300,000 clones, with over 85% found just once. Per germline, CDR1 LNHDA and CDR2 SQIVND (reference sequence). The CDR3 contains 17 residues. The V and J ends lost 4 bases and 8 bases, in that order; junction bases with no gene match: 13.

The chain has TRBV19 and TRBJ1-6; TRBD1 matches at 8 bases. Sequencing was carried out using peripheral blood. The TCR sequence derives from a woman aged 25 to 39 with COVID-19, enrolled during active disease. CDR3 sequence: CASSRIRDRRPYSPLHF. The CDR3 DNA sequence: TGTGCCAGTAGTAGGATTCGGGACAGGCGTCCTTATTCACCCCTCCACTTT.